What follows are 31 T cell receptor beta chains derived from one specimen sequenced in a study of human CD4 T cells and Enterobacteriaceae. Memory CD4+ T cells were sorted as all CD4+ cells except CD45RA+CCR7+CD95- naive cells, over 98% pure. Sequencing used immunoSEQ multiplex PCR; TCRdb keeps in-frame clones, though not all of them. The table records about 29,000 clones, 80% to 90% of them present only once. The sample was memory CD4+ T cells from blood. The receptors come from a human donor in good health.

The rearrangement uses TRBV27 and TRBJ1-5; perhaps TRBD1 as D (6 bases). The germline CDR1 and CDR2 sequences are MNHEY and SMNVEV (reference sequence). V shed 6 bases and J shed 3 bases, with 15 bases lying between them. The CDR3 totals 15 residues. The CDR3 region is CASSKRQVINQPQHF. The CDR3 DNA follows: TGTGCCAGCAGCAAAAGACAGGTGATCAATCAGCCCCAGCATTTT.

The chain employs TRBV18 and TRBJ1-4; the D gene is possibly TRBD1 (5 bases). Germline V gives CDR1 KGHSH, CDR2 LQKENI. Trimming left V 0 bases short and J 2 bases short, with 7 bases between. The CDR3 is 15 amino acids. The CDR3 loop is CASSPPAGTNEKLFF. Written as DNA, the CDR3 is TGTGCCAGCTCACCACCGGCAGGGACTAATGAAAAACTGTTTTTT.

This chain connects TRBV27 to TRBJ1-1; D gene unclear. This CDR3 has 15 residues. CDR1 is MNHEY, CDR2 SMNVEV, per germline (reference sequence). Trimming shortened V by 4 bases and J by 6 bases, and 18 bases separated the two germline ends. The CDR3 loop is CASSSTPTTRPEAFF. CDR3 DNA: TGTGCCAGCAGTTCCACCCCGACAACCCGGCCTGAAGCTTTCTTT.

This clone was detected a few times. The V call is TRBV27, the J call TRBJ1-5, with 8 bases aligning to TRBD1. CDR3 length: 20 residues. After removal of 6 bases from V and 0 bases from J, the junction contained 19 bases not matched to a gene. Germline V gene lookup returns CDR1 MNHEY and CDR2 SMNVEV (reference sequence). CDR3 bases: TGTGCCAGCAGAGGATACTCCGGGACAGGTAACGACCATAGCAATCAGCCCCAGCATTTT. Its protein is CASRGYSGTGNDHSNQPQHF.

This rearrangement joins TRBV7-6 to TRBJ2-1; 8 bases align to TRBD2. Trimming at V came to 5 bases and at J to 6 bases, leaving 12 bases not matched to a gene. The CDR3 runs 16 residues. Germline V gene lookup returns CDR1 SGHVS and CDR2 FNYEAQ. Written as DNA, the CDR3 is TGTGCCAGCAGCCCGACAAACGTGGCGGGGGGCAATGAGCAGTTCTTC. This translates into CASSPTNVAGGNEQFF.

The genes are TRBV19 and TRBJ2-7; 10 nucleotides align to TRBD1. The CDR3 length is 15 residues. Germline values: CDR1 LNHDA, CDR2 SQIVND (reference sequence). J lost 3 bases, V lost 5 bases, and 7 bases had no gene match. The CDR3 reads CASSGAGTGDYEQYF. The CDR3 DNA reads TGTGCCAGTAGTGGAGCCGGGACAGGGGACTACGAGCAGTACTTC.

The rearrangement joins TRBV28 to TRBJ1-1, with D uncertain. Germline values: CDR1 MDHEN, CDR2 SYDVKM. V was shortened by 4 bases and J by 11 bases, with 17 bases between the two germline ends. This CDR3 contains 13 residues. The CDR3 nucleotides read TGTGCCAGCAGTTCCCCTGACATTCTCCGGGCTTTCTTT. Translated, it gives CASSSPDILRAFF.

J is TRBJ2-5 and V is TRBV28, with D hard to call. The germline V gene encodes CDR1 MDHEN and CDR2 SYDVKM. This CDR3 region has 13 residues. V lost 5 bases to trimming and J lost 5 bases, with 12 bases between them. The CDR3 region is CASSPDEAETQYF. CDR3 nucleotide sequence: TGTGCCAGCAGTCCTGATGAGGCGGAGACCCAGTACTTC.

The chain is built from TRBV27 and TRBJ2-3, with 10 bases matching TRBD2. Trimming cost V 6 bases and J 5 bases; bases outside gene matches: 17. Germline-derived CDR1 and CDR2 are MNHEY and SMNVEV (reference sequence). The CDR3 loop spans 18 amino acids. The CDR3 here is CASRSLGLAGGRQDTQYF. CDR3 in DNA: TGTGCCAGCAGGTCCCTTGGTTTAGCGGGAGGTAGGCAAGATACGCAGTATTTT.

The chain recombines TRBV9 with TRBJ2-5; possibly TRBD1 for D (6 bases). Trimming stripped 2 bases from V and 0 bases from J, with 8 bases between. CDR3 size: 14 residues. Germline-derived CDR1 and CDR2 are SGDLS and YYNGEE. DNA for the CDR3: TGTGCCAGCAGCGTCGGGGACAACCAAGAGACCCAGTACTTC. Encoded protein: CASSVGDNQETQYF.

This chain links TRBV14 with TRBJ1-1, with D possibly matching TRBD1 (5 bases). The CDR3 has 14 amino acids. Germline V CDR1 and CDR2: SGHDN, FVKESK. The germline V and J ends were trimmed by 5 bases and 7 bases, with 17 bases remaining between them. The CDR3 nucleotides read TGTGCCAGCAGCACCATCGCCGGGGCCAGTGAAGCTTTCTTT. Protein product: CASSTIAGASEAFF.

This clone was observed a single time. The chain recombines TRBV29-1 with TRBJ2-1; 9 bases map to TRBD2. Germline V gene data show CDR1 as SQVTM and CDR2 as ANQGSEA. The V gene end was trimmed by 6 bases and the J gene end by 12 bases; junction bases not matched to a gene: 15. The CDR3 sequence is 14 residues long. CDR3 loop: CSVSWASGNRGQFF. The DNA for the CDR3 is TGCAGCGTGTCTTGGGCTAGCGGGAACCGGGGGCAGTTCTTC.

The CDR3 loop reads CASSPPPGHPTSPFF. The CDR3 nucleotides read TGCGCCAGCAGCCCGCCCCCGGGACACCCTACCTCCCCGTTCTTC. This chain joins TRBV5-1 and TRBJ2-1, with TRBD1 as a possible D gene (6 bases). V shed 4 bases and J shed 15 bases, with 26 bases lying between them. This CDR3 spans 15 amino acids. Germline CDR1 SGHRS, CDR2 YFSETQ.

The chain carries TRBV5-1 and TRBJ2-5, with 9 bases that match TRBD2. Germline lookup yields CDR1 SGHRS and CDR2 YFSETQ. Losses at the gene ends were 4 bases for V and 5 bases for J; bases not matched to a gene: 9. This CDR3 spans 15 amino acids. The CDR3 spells CASSPEAGGPETQYF. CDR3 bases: TGCGCCAGCAGCCCGGAGGCGGGAGGGCCTGAGACCCAGTACTTC.

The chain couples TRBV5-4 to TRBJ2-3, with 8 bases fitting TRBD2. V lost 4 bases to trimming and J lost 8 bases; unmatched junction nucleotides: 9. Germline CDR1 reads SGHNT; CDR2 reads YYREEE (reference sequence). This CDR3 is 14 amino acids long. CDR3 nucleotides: TGTGCCAGCAGCACCGGGACTAGGCCCCCTACGCAGTATTTT. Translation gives CASSTGTRPPTQYF.

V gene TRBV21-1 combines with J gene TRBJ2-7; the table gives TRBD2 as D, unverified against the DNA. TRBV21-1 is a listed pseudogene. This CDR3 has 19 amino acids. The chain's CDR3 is CASSKDGGRALKRSYEQYF. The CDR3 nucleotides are TGTGCCAGCAGCAAAGATGGCGGGAGGGCCCTCAAGAGGTCCTACGAGCAGTACTTC.

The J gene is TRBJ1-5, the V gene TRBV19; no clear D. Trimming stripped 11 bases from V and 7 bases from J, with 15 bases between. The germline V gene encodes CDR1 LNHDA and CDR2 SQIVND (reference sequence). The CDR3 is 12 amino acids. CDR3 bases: TGTGCCTCGAAGCGGGGTATGCAGCCCCAGCATTTT. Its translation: CASKRGMQPQHF.

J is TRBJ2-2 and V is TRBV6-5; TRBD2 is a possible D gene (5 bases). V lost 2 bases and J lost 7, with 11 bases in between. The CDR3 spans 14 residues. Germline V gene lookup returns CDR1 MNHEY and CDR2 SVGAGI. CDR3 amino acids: CASSYREAGGELFF. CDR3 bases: TGTGCCAGCAGTTACCGGGAAGCTGGCGGGGAGCTGTTTTTT.

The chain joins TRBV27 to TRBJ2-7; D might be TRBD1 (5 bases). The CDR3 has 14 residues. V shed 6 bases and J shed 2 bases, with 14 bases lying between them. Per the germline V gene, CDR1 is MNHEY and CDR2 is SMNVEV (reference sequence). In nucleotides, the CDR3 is TGTGCCAGCAGCCCGAAGGGGCCGACCTACGAGCAGTACTTC. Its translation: CASSPKGPTYEQYF.

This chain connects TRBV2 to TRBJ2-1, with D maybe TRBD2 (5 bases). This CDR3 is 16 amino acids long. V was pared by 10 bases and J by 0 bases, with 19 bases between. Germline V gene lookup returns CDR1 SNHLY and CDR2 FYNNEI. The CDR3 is CATGLGQASSYNEQFF. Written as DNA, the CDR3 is TGTGCCACGGGGTTGGGTCAGGCAAGCTCCTACAATGAGCAGTTCTTC.

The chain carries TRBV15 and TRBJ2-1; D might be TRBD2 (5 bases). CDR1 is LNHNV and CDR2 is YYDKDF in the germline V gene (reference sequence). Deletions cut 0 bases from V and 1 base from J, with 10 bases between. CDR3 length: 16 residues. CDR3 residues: CATSRDPPGSYNEQFF. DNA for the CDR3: TGTGCCACCAGCAGAGATCCTCCGGGGTCCTACAATGAGCAGTTCTTC. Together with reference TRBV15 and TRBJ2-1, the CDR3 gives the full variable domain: DAMVIQNPRYQVTQFGKPVTLSCSQTLNHNVMYWYQQKSSQAPKLLFHYYDKDFNNEADTPDNFQSRRPNTSFCFLDIRSPGLGDTAMYLCATSRDPPGSYNEQFFGPGTRLTVL.

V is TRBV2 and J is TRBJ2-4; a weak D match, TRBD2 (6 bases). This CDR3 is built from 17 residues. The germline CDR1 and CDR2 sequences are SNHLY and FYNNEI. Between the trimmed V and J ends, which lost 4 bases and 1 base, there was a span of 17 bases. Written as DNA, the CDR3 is TGTGCCAGCAGTGCCCGTGCGGGGACTCAGGCCAAAAACATTCAGTACTTC. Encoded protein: CASSARAGTQAKNIQYF.

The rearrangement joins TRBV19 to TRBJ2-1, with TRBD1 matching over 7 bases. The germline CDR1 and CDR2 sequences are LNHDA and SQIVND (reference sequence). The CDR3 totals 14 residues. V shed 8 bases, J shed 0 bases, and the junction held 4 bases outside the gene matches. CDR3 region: CASGDRSSYNEQFF. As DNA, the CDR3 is TGTGCCAGTGGGGACAGAAGCTCCTACAATGAGCAGTTCTTC.

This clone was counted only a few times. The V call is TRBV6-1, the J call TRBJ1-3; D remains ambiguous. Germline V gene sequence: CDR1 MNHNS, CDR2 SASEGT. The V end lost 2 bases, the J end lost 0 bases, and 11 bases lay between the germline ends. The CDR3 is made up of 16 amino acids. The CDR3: CASSEFGRSSGNTIYF. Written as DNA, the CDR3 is TGTGCCAGCAGTGAATTTGGCAGGAGCTCTGGAAACACCATATATTTT.

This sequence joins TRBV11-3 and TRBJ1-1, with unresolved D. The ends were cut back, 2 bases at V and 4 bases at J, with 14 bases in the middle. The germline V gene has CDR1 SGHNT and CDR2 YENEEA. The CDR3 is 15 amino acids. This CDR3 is CASSLSRSLGTEAFF. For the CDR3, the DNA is TGTGCCAGCAGCTTAAGTCGCAGTCTGGGCACTGAAGCTTTCTTT. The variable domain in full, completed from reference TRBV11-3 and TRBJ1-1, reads EAGVVQSPRYKIIEKKQPVAFWCNPISGHNTLYWYLQNLGQGPELLIRYENEEAVDDSQLPKDRFSAERLKGVDSTLKIQPAELGDSAVYLCASSLSRSLGTEAFFGQGTRLTVV.

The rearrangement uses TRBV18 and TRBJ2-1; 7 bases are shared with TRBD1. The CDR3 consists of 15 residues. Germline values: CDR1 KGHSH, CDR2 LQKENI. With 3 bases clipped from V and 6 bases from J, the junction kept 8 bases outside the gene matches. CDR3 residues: CASSPTGRGLNEQFF. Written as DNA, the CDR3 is TGTGCCAGCTCACCGACAGGGAGAGGGCTCAATGAGCAGTTCTTC.

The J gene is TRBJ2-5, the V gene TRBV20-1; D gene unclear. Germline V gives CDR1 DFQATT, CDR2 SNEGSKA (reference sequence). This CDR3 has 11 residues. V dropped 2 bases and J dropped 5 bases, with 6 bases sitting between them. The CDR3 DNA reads TGCAGTGCTAGACAGTTCGAGACCCAGTACTTC. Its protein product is CSARQFETQYF.

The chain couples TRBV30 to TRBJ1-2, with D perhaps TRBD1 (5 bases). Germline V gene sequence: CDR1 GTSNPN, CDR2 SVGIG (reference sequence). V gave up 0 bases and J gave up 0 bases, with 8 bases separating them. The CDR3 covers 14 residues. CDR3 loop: CAWSVTGANYGYTF. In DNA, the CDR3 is TGTGCCTGGAGTGTAACGGGGGCTAACTATGGCTACACCTTC. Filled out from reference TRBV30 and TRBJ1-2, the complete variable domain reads SQTIHQWPATLVQPVGSPLSLECTVEGTSNPNLYWYRQAAGRGLQLLFYSVGIGQISSEVPQNLSASRPQDRQFILSSKKLLLSDSGFYLCAWSVTGANYGYTFGSGTRLTVV.

The CDR3 sequence is CASSLAGRGRNSPLHF. The CDR3, as DNA: TGTGCCAGCAGCTTGGCAGGCAGGGGTCGTAATTCACCCCTCCACTTT. The chain combines TRBV5-6 with TRBJ1-6; the D gene is possibly TRBD1 (6 bases). The CDR3 loop spans 16 amino acids. Between the trimmed V and J ends, which lost 0 bases and 6 bases, there was a span of 13 bases. Per germline, CDR1 SGHDT and CDR2 YYEEEE.

CDR3 sequence reads: CASKRERGIGYEQYF. The CDR3 DNA is TGTGCCAGCAAGCGGGAAAGGGGGATCGGCTACGAGCAGTACTTC. The chain combines TRBV6-1 with TRBJ2-7; maybe TRBD2 (7 bases). This CDR3 comprises 15 residues. The germline CDR1 and CDR2 sequences are MNHNS and SASEGT. Trimming stripped 7 bases from V and 3 bases from J, with 19 bases between.

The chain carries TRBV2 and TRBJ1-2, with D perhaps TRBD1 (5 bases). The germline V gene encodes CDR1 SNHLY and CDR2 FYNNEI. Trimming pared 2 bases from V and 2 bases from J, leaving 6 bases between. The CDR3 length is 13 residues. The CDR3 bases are TGTGCCAGCAGTGAAAGGGGAAACTATGGCTACACCTTC. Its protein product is CASSERGNYGYTF.